This T cell receptor (beta chain) was sequenced for a study of T-cell reconstitution after alpha-beta-depleted transplantation in children. A library of TCRbeta sequences, prepared with unique molecular identifiers, was generated. TCRdb itself ran the PCR reads through MiXCR, one entry per CDR3 protein. This repertoire shows approximately 350,000 distinct CDR3 sequences, about an eighth found once; its top ten account for around 4.5%. In its sample, this clonotype was seen many times. The clonotype originates from a human donor who donated a stem cell graft to a child with Fanconi anemia. This specimen consisted of PBMCs, obtained from the stem cell graft.

The CDR3 protein is CSVVRETAGVNGYTF. CDR3 sequence (DNA): TGCAGCGTTGTTAGAGAAACAGCGGGGGTGAATGGCTACACCTTC. This chain joins TRBV29-1 and TRBJ1-2; maybe TRBD1 (5 bases). The length of the CDR3 is 15 residues. The ends were cut back, 4 bases at V and 6 bases at J, with 21 bases in the middle. Germline assignment: CDR1 SQVTM and CDR2 ANQGSEA.